This T cell receptor (beta chain) is from a study of regulatory T cells in long-lasting Graves disease. TCR beta libraries were built with iRepertoire HTBI primers and Arm-PCR of CDR3 regions. Original processing notes: Across the samples, identification revealed 55 to 80 TRBV and more than twelve TRBJ segments. One entry per CDR3 protein results from TCRdb running MiXCR on the multiplex PCR reads. The V and J calls and clone size are TCRdb's, not the authors'. Among around 460,000 distinct CDR3 sequences listed, under 25% were seen once. The CDR3 is 18 residues long. Trimming stripped 4 bases from V and 0 bases from J, with 21 bases between. The V gene's germline CDR1 is SGHAT and CDR2 FQNNGV. This clonotype was detected many times. The antigen remains unidentified. The time point here: persistent/refractory GD, antithyroid drugs over 5 years with positive TRAb. Preparation of the TCR library used RNA extracted from PBMCs. Tubes containing EDTA received approximately 9.8 milliliters of drawn peripheral blood.

Study results and limitations: TCR diversity was lower in persistent Graves' patients than in newly diagnosed ones. Exclusively peripheral blood, rather than thyroid tissue, was studied.

The sample was peripheral blood mononuclear cells (PBMCs), taken when the disease was refractory, from a patient treated with antithyroid drugs. The sequence derives from a female donor with Graves disease. This rearrangement joins TRBV11-2 to TRBJ1-1, with D possibly being TRBD1 (5 bases). Here the CDR3 DNA reads TGTGCCAGCAGCTCAATTTACTTCAGGGAAGATCTGAACACTGAAGCTTTCTTT. It specifies CASSSIYFREDLNTEAFF.